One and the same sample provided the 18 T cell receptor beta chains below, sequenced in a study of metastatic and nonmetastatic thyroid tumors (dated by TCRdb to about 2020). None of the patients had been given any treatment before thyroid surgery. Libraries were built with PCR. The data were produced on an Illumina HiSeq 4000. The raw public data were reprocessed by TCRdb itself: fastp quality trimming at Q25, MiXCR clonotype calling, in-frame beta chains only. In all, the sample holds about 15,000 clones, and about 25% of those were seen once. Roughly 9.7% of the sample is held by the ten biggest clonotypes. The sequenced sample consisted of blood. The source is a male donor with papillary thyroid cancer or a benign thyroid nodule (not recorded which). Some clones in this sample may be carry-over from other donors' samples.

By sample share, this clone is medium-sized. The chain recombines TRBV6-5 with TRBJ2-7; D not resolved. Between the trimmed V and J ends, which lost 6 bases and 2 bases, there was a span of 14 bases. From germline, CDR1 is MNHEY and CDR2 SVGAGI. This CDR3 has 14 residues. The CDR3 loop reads CASSLQPETYEQYF. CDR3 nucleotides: TGTGCCAGCAGCTTACAACCCGAAACCTACGAGCAGTACTTC.

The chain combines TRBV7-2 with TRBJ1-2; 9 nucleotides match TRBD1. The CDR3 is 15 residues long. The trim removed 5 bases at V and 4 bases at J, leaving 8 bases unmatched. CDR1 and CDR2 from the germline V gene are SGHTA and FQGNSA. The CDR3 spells CASSLGTGLSYGYTF. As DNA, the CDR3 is TGTGCCAGCAGCCTTGGGACAGGGTTGTCCTATGGCTACACCTTC.

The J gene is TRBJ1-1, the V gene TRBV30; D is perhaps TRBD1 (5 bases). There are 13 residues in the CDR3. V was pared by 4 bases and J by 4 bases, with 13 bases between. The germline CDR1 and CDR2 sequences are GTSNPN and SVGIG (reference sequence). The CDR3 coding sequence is TGTGCCTGGATCAGGGTCTTGTTCACTGAAGCTTTCTTT. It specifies CAWIRVLFTEAFF.

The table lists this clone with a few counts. CDR3 bases: TGTGCCAGTGGACAGGGGGCAAACACCGGGGAGCTGTTTTTT. Translated: CASGQGANTGELFF. This chain joins TRBV28 and TRBJ2-2, with 11 bases identical to TRBD1. The trim removed 9 bases at V and 2 bases at J, leaving 2 bases unmatched. CDR3 length equals 14 residues. Germline assignment: CDR1 MDHEN and CDR2 SYDVKM. Variable domain in full (rest from reference TRBV28 and TRBJ2-2): DVKVTQSSRYLVKRTGEKVFLECVQDMDHENMFWYRQDPGLGLRLIYFSYDVKMKEKGDIPEGYSVSREKKERFSLILESASTNQTSMYLCASGQGANTGELFFGEGSRLTVL.

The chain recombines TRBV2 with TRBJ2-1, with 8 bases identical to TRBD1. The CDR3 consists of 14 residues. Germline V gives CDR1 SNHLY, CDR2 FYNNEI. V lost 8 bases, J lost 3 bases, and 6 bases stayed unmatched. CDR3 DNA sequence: TGTGCCAGCCAACCGGGACAGGACTACAATGAGCAGTTCTTC. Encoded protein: CASQPGQDYNEQFF.

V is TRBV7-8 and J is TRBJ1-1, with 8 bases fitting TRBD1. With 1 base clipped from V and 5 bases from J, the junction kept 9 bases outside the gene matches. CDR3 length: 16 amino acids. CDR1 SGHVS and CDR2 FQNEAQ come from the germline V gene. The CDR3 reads CASSLEDRGEGTEAFF. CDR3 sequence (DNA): TGTGCCAGCAGCTTAGAAGACAGGGGCGAGGGAACTGAAGCTTTCTTT.

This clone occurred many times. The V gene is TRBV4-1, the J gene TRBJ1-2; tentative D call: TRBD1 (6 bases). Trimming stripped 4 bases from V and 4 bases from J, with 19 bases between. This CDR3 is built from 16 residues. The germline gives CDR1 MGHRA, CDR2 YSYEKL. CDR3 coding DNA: TGCGCCAGCAGCCCAGGGTTTGACAGGTACATCTATGGCTACACCTTC. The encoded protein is CASSPGFDRYIYGYTF.

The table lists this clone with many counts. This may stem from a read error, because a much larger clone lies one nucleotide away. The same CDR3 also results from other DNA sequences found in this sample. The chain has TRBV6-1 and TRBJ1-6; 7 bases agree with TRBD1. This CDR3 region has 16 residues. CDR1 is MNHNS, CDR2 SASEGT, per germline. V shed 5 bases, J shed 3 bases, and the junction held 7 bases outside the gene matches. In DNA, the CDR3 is TGTGCCAGCAGTCAAAGGGACAGAAACTATAATTCACCCCTCCACTTT. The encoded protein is CASSQRDRNYNSPLHF.

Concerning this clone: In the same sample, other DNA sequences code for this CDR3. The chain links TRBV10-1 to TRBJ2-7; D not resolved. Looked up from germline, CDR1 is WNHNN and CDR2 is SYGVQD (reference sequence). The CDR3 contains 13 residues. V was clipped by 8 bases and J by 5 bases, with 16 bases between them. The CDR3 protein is CASRRDSADEQYF. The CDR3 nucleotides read TGCGCCAGCCGCCGTGACTCAGCTGACGAGCAGTACTTC.

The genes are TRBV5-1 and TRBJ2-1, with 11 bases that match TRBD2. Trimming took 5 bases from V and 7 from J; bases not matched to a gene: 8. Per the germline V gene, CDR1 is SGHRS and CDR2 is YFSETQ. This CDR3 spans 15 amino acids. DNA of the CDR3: TGCGCCAGCAGAACTAGCGGGAGTCAAGCAAATGAGCAGTTCTTC. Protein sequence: CASRTSGSQANEQFF.

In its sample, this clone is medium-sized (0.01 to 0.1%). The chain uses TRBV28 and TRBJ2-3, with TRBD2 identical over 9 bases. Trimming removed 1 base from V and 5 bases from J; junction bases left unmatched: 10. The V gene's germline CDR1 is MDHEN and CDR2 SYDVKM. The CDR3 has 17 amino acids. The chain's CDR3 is CASSLSTGTSRRDTQYF. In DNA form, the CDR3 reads TGTGCCAGCAGTTTATCGACCGGGACTAGCAGAAGAGATACGCAGTATTTT.

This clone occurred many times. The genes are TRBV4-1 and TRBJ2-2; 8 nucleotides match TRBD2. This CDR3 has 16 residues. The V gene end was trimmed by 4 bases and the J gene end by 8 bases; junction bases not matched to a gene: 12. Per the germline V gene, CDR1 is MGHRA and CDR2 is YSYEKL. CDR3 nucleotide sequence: TGCGCCAGCAGCCCCTTGACCGGGACTAGTGGTGGGGAGCTGTTTTTT. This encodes CASSPLTGTSGGELFF.

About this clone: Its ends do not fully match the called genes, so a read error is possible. CDR3 coding DNA: TGTGCCATCAGCCAAAACGCGGGGAAAGATACGCGGTATTTT. It translates to CAISQNAGKDTRYF. This chain connects TRBV14 to TRBJ2-3; TRBD2 might be the D (6 bases). Germline CDR1 SGHDN, CDR2 FVKESK. This CDR3 has 14 residues.

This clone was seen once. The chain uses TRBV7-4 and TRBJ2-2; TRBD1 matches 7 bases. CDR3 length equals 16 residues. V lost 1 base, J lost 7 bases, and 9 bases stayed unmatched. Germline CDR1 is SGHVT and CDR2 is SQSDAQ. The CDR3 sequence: CASSLGAGGDVGELFF. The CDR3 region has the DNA TGTGCCAGCAGCTTAGGGGCAGGGGGAGACGTCGGGGAGCTGTTTTTT.

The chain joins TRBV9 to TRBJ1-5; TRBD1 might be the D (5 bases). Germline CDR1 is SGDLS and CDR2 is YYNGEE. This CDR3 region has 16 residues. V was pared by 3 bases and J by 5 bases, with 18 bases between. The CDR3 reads CASSAGIRGSDQPQHF. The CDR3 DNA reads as TGTGCCAGCAGCGCGGGGATACGGGGCAGTGATCAGCCCCAGCATTTT.

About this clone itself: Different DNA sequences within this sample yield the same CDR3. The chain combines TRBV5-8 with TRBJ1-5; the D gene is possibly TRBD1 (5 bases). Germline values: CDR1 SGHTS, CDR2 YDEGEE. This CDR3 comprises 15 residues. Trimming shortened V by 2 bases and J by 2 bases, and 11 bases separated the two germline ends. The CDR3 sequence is CASSFTGGGNQPQHF. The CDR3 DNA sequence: TGTGCCAGCAGCTTTACAGGTGGGGGCAATCAGCCCCAGCATTTT.

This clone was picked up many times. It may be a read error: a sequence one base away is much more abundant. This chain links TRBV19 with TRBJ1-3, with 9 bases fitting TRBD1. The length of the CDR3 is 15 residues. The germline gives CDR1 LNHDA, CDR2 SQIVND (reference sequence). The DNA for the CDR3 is TGTGCCAGTGGGACCGGGACAGGGAAAGGAAACACCATACATTTT. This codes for CASGTGTGKGNTIHF.

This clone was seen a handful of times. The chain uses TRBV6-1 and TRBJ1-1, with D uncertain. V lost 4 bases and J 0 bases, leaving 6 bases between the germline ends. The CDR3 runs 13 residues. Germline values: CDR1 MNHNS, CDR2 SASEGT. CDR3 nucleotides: TGTGCCAGCAGTGCTAATATGAACACTGAAGCTTTCTTT. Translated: CASSANMNTEAFF.